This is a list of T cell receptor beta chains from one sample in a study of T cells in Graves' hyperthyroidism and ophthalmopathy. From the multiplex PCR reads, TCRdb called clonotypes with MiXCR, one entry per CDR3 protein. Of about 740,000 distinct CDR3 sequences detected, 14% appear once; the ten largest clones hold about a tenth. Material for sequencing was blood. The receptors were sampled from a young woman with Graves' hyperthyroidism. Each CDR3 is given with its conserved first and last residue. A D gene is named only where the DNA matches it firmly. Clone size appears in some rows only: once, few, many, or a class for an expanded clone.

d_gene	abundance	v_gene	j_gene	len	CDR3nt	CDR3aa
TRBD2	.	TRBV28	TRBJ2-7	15	TGTGCCAGCAGCCGGGGCGTGCGGGAGTCAGACGAGCAGTACTTC	CASSRGVRESDEQYF
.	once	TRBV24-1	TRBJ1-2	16	TGTGCCACCAGTGATTCCTGGGGGCCTCAGTCGTATGGCTACACCTTC	CATSDSWGPQSYGYTF
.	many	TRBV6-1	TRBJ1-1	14	TGTGCCAGCGGATCTTGGTCCACGGGGGCTGAAGCTTTCTTT	CASGSWSTGAEAFF
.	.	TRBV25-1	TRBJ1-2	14	TGTGCCAGCAGTGGGGTGGCCGGTCTTGGCGGCTACACCTTC	CASSGVAGLGGYTF
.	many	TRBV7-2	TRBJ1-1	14	TGTGCCAGCAGCTGGGGGCTGGGGAACACTGAAGCTTTCTTT	CASSWGLGNTEAFF
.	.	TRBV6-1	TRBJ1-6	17	TGTGCCAGCAGCCCCCCACAGGGAAGCTCCTATAATTCACCCCTCCACTTT	CASSPPQGSSYNSPLHF
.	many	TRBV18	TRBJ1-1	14	TGTGCCAGCTCACCACCCTCTCAGGGGACTGAAGCTTTCTTT	CASSPPSQGTEAFF
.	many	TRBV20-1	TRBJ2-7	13	TGCAGTGCTAGAGATCACTCTAACTACGAGCAGTACTTC	CSARDHSNYEQYF
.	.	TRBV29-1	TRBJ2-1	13	TGCAGCGTTGAAGAGGGAAGGAACCATGAGCAGTTCTTC	CSVEEGRNHEQFF
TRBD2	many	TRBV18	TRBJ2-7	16	TGTGCCAGCTCACAAAAACTAGCGGGCAGCTCCTACGAGCAGTACTTC	CASSQKLAGSSYEQYF
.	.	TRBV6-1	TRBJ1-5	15	TGTGCCAGCAGTGGACCTGTCGGGGGGAATCAGCCCCAGCATTTT	CASSGPVGGNQPQHF
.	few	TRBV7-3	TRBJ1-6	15	TGTGCCAGCAGCTTAGGGACCTTTAATAATTCACCCCTCCACTTT	CASSLGTFNNSPLHF
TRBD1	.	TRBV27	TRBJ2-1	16	TGTGCCAGCAGTCGACAGGGGCCCCCCACCTACAATGAGCAGTTCTTC	CASSRQGPPTYNEQFF
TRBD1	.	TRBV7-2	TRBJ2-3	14	TGTGCCAGCAGCCATAGCGACAGGGCAGATACGCAGTATTTT	CASSHSDRADTQYF
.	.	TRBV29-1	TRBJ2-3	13	TGCAGCACAAGACAGGTTAGCACAGATACGCAGTATTTT	CSTRQVSTDTQYF
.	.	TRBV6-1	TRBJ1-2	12	TGTGCCAGTAACCCCAGTAACTATGGCTACACCTTC	CASNPSNYGYTF